The 18 T cell receptor beta chains presented below share a single source sample, sequenced in a study of OX40 agonist ivuxolimab in advanced cancers. The table came from immunoSEQ multiplex PCR; TCRdb's copy has only in-frame clones and leaves some out. The sample lists about 79,000 clones, around 85% seen once, with 3% to 4.5% in the top ten. The sample consisted of CD4+ or CD8+ T cells sorted from blood, taken in a trial of the OX40 agonist ivuxolimab. The source is an adult with an advanced solid tumor such as melanoma, head and neck, liver or kidney cancer.

V is TRBV7-2 and J is TRBJ2-1, with 9 bases that match TRBD1. The CDR3 length is 17 residues. Germline V gene data show CDR1 as SGHTA and CDR2 as FQGNSA. The V and J ends lost 5 bases and 4 bases, in that order; junction bases with no gene match: 12. CDR3 residues: CASSPRQGEPQYNEQFF. Written as DNA, the CDR3 is TGTGCCAGCAGCCCCCGACAGGGGGAGCCTCAATACAATGAGCAGTTCTTC.

The chain uses TRBV5-8 and TRBJ2-7; D tentatively fits TRBD1 or TRBD2 (6 bases each). CDR1 is SGHTS, CDR2 YDEGEE, per germline. This CDR3 contains 14 residues. Between the trimmed V and J ends, which lost 1 base and 0 bases, there was a span of 8 bases. CDR3 residues: CASSLSGASYEQYF. CDR3 sequence (DNA): TGTGCCAGCAGCTTGTCGGGGGCCTCCTACGAGCAGTACTTC.

The chain uses TRBV14 and TRBJ1-4; no firm D call. Germline CDR1 is SGHDN and CDR2 is FVKESK. CDR3 length equals 13 residues. Between the trimmed V and J ends, which lost 0 bases and 4 bases, there was a span of 3 bases. In nucleotides, the CDR3 is TGTGCCAGCAGCCAAGACCTTAATGAAAAACTGTTTTTT. It encodes CASSQDLNEKLFF. Filled out from reference TRBV14 and TRBJ1-4, the complete variable domain reads EAGVTQFPSHSVIEKGQTVTLRCDPISGHDNLYWYRRVMGKEIKFLLHFVKESKQDESGMPNNRFLAERTGGTYSTLKVQPAELEDSGVYFCASSQDLNEKLFFGSGTQLSVL.

This chain connects TRBV21-1 to TRBJ2-5; the DNA was not used to check the table's D call, TRBD2. The closer fit of TRBJ2-7 to the DNA end suggests the J call may be wrong. TRBV21-1 is labeled a pseudogene. CDR3 length equals 14 residues. The CDR3 nucleotides are TGTGCCAGAGGGGGGACTAGCGGAACCTACGAGCAGTACTTC. Its protein product is CARGGTSGTYEQYF.

The chain uses TRBV15 and TRBJ2-7, with a tentative D call TRBD2 (5 bases). Trimming left V 5 bases short and J 7 bases short, with 12 bases between. The CDR3 consists of 12 residues. CDR1 and CDR2 from the germline V gene are LNHNV and YYDKDF (reference sequence). The CDR3 DNA is TGTGCCACCAGCGCCCCCAGCGGAGAGCAGTACTTC. Amino acid sequence: CATSAPSGEQYF.

The rearrangement links TRBV7-8 to TRBJ2-7; no firm D call. Trimming took off 2 bases at V and 2 bases at J, with 13 bases between the two ends. The CDR3 contains 15 residues. Germline V lookup: CDR1 SGHVS, CDR2 FQNEAQ. Here the CDR3 reads CASSLTPVTTYEQYF. The CDR3 bases are TGTGCCAGCAGCTTAACCCCGGTCACCACCTACGAGCAGTACTTC.

The chain links TRBV27 to TRBJ1-5; the D gene is possibly TRBD1 (5 bases). V lost 6 bases, J lost 9 bases, and 24 bases lay in between. Per the germline V gene, CDR1 is MNHEY and CDR2 is SMNVEV (reference sequence). CDR3 length equals 16 residues. CDR3 in DNA: TGTGCCAGCAGACTTTACGAAACCGGGACCCTGGGGCCCCAGCATTTT. Its translation is CASRLYETGTLGPQHF.

The chain links TRBV5-3 to TRBJ2-2; D may be TRBD1 (6 bases). TRBV5-3 falls under the ORF class, with uncertain function. V was clipped by 8 bases and J by 5 bases, with 22 bases between them. The CDR3 contains 16 residues. CDR3 protein: CARDQGPCTSTGELFF. The CDR3 region has the DNA TGTGCCAGGGACCAGGGGCCTTGTACCAGTACCGGGGAGCTGTTTTTT.

V usage is TRBV5-1 and J usage is TRBJ2-1; possible D gene TRBD2, 5 bases. There are 13 residues in the CDR3. Per germline, CDR1 SGHRS and CDR2 YFSETQ. Trimming left V 0 bases short and J 10 bases short, with 11 bases between. CDR3 region: CASSLALSGEQFF. For the CDR3, the DNA is TGCGCCAGCAGCTTGGCCCTATCGGGAGAGCAGTTCTTC.

The chain carries TRBV28 and TRBJ2-3, with D possibly TRBD1 on 6 matching bases. The CDR3 covers 14 residues. Trimming took 5 bases from V and 3 from J, leaving 12 bases between them. The germline V gene encodes CDR1 MDHEN and CDR2 SYDVKM. The CDR3 DNA is TGTGCCAGCAGTCCCCAGCAGGGGACAGATACGCAGTATTTT. Protein sequence: CASSPQQGTDTQYF.

The chain joins TRBV10-3 to TRBJ1-2; 7 nucleotides line up with TRBD1. Germline CDR1 reads ENHRY; CDR2 reads SYGVKD. V gave up 0 bases and J gave up 2 bases; unmatched junction bases: 6. The CDR3 spans 16 residues. The CDR3 loop is CAISESTGDGNYGYTF. The CDR3 DNA is TGTGCCATCAGTGAGTCCACAGGGGACGGGAACTATGGCTACACCTTC.

A remark on this clone: Distinct nucleotide sequences in the sample also encode this CDR3. The chain carries TRBV19 and TRBJ1-5; 8 bases are a match to TRBD1. Germline-derived CDR1 and CDR2 are LNHDA and SQIVND (reference sequence). The CDR3 runs 14 residues. V lost 5 bases and J lost 4; bases outside the gene matches: 4. The CDR3: CASSSWTGNQPQHF. The CDR3 region has the DNA TGTGCCAGTAGTTCCTGGACAGGGAATCAGCCCCAGCATTTT.

This clone was counted only a few times. J is TRBJ1-5 and V is TRBV27; D gene uncertain. Deletions cut 4 bases from V and 0 bases from J, with 10 bases between. CDR3 length: 15 amino acids. CDR1 and CDR2 (germline): MNHEY, SMNVEV (reference sequence). This chain's CDR3 is CASSSHGYSNQPQHF. CDR3 nucleotide sequence: TGTGCCAGCAGTTCCCACGGGTATAGCAATCAGCCCCAGCATTTT.

The chain couples TRBV28 to TRBJ2-7; TRBD1 agrees at 9 bases. This CDR3 contains 15 residues. Per the germline V gene, CDR1 is MDHEN and CDR2 is SYDVKM. The ends lost 5 bases at V and 0 bases at J; junction bases unmatched: 5. CDR3 coding DNA: TGTGCCAGCAGTCTCGACAGGGGGTACTCCTACGAGCAGTACTTC. Its protein is CASSLDRGYSYEQYF.

The rearrangement uses TRBV6-1 and TRBJ1-2; D perhaps matches TRBD1 (5 bases). V was clipped by 5 bases and J by 6 bases, with 13 bases between them. The CDR3 spans 13 residues. Per the germline V gene, CDR1 is MNHNS and CDR2 is SASEGT. CDR3 region: CASSPRGVDGYTF. The CDR3 DNA reads as TGTGCCAGCAGTCCTCGGGGGGTGGATGGCTACACCTTC.

The rearrangement joins TRBV5-1 to TRBJ2-3; D might be TRBD2 (5 bases). V gave up 2 bases and J gave up 0 bases, with 13 bases separating them. Germline V lookup: CDR1 SGHRS, CDR2 YFSETQ. The CDR3 consists of 16 residues. The CDR3 loop reads CASSLRWRPSTDTQYF. CDR3 DNA: TGCGCCAGCAGCTTACGTTGGAGGCCAAGCACAGATACGCAGTATTTT. Full variable domain (outside the CDR3, taken from reference TRBV5-1 and TRBJ2-3): KAGVTQTPRYLIKTRGQQVTLSCSPISGHRSVSWYQQTPGQGLQFLFEYFSETQRNKGNFPGRFSGRQFSNSRSEMNVSTLELGDSALYLCASSLRWRPSTDTQYFGPGTRLTVL.

The J gene is TRBJ2-7, the V gene TRBV28, with D possibly being TRBD2 (7 bases). CDR3 length: 14 amino acids. V gave up 6 bases and J gave up 3 bases, with 15 bases separating them. The germline V gene has CDR1 MDHEN and CDR2 SYDVKM. CDR3 nucleotides: TGTGCCAGCAGACCCAGGGGCGGGAGCTACGAGCAGTACTTC. Amino acids: CASRPRGGSYEQYF.

This clone was found once. The chain is built from TRBV28 and TRBJ2-7; tentative D call: TRBD1 (6 bases). This CDR3 comprises 12 residues. Deletions cut 7 bases from V and 6 bases from J, with 13 bases between. Germline CDR1 is MDHEN and CDR2 is SYDVKM. CDR3 sequence (DNA): TGTGCCAGCACCGAAACAGGGTCCGAGCAGTACTTC. It is translated as CASTETGSEQYF.